This record looks at one T cell receptor (beta chain) sequence and its context. Its antigen remains unidentified. Division of CD4+ cells produced a CD45RA+ naive subset and a CD45RA-negative memory subset. This table comes from immunoSEQ multiplex PCR, and its TCRdb copy is limited to in-frame clones, with some not included. The table shows a few million clones, with 80% to 95% occurring only once. This specimen comes from a study of shared clonotypes between healthy human individuals. Study observations and caveats: Rarefaction revealed incomplete sorted-subset sequencing despite large depth. Larger estimated richness was generally seen in naive subsets than in memory subsets.

V dropped 4 bases and J dropped 2; count of bases not matched to a gene: 2. CDR3 size: 14 residues. Germline V gives CDR1 WSHSY, CDR2 SAAADI. This clonotype was sampled from a man aged 18 to 30 in good health. Some clones in this sample may be carry-over from other donors' samples. Sequencing was performed on naive CD4+ T cells from PBMCs. Subset denoted: CD45RA+ positively selected. The chain links TRBV10-2 to TRBJ2-7, with TRBD2 matching over 10 bases. This CDR3 is CASSVLAGTYEQYF. CDR3 in DNA: TGCGCCAGCAGTGTACTAGCGGGAACCTACGAGCAGTACTTC.